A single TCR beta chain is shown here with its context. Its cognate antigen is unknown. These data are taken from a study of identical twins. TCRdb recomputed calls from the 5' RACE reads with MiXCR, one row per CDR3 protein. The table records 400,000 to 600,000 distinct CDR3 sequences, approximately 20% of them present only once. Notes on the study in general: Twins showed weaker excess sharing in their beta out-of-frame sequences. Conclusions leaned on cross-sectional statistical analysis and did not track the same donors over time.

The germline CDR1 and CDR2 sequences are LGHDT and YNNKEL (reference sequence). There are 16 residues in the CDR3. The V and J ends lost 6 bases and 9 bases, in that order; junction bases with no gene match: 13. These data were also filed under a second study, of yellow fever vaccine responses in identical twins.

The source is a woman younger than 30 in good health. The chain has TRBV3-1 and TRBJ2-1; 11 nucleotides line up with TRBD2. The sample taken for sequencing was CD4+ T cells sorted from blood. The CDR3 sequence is CASSKLGTSGKVEQFF. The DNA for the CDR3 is TGTGCCAGCAGTAAATTAGGGACTAGCGGTAAGGTTGAGCAGTTCTTC.